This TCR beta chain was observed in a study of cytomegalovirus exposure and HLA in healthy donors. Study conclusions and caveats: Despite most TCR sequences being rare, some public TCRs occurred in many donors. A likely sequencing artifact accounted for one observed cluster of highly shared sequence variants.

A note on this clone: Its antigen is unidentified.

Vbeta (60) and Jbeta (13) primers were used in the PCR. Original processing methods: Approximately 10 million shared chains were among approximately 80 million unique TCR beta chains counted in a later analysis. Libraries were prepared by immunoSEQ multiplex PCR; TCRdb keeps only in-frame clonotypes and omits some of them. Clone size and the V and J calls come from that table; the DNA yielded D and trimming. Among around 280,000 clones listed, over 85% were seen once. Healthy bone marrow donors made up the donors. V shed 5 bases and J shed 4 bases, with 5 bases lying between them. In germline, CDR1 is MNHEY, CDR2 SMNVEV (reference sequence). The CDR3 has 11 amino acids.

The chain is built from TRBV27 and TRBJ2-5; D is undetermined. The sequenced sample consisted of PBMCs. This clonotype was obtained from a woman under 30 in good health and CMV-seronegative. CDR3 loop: CASSHRETQYF. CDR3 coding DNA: TGTGCCAGCAGTCATAGAGAGACCCAGTACTTC.